These 28 T cell receptor beta chains came from one sample sequenced in a study of Ad26.COV2.S vaccination and SARS-CoV-2 variants. Treatment indicated: some 19 received Ad26.COV2.S at low or high dose, single or two shots; several received placebo; per-sample allocation not given. Each sample was drawn 63 days after the first injection (of vaccine or placebo). Profiled with immunoSEQ multiplex PCR; TCRdb holds only in-frame clones, not every one. The sample records 380,000 or so clones, around 88% being singletons. Sequenced here: peripheral blood, sampled in a trial of Ad26.COV2.S vaccine versus placebo. Source of these receptors: a person aged 18-65 years who received the Ad26.COV2.S COVID-19 vaccine or a placebo.

J is TRBJ2-1 and V is TRBV12-3 or TRBV12-4; no reliable D call. V lost 7 bases, J lost 7 bases, and 14 bases lay in between. The CDR3 totals 13 residues. The CDR3 bases are TGTGCCAGCACCCGTCTATATCCAAATGAGCAGTTCTTC. This gives the protein CASTRLYPNEQFF.

The V gene is TRBV29-1, the J gene TRBJ1-1; D remains ambiguous. The CDR3 has 11 residues. Trimming left V 1 base short and J 11 bases short, with 11 bases between. Germline values: CDR1 SQVTM, CDR2 ANQGSEA. The CDR3 loop is CSVEGVSIAFF. The CDR3 DNA reads TGCAGCGTTGAAGGTGTCAGTATTGCTTTCTTT.

V is TRBV12-3 or TRBV12-4 and J is TRBJ1-1; D not resolved. CDR3 length: 9 residues. The V end was cut by 9 bases, the J end by 7 bases, with 6 bases between. The CDR3 DNA reads TGTGCCAGGGACGGTGAAGCTTTCTTT. As protein: CARDGEAFF.

This chain connects TRBV29-1 to TRBJ2-7, with 8 positions matching TRBD1. V was pared by 4 bases and J by 3 bases, with 2 bases of the junction left unmatched. In germline, CDR1 is SQVTM, CDR2 ANQGSEA. The CDR3 runs to 12 residues. CDR3 sequence: CSVGTGYYEQYF. CDR3 sequence (DNA): TGCAGCGTTGGGACAGGGTACTACGAGCAGTACTTC.

This clone was detected only once. V is TRBV11-2 and J is TRBJ2-1; TRBD2 is a possible D gene (7 bases). CDR1 SGHAT and CDR2 FQNNGV come from the germline V gene. This CDR3 has 15 residues. Trimming removed 3 bases from V and 2 bases from J, with 11 bases in between. The CDR3 nucleotides read TGTGCCAGCAGCTTTACGGGGGGCGCCTACAATGAGCAGTTCTTC. Encoded protein: CASSFTGGAYNEQFF.

The chain couples TRBV15 to TRBJ2-1; 9 positions agree with TRBD2. V was clipped by 4 bases and J by 0 bases; unmatched bases: 1. Germline-derived CDR1 and CDR2 are LNHNV and YYDKDF (reference sequence). This CDR3 has 15 amino acids. The CDR3 loop reads CATSNSGSSYNEQFF. DNA of the CDR3: TGTGCCACCAGCAATAGCGGGAGCTCCTACAATGAGCAGTTCTTC.

This chain joins TRBV6-2 or TRBV6-3 and TRBJ2-1, with 7 nucleotides matching TRBD1. CDR1 MNHEY and CDR2 SVGEGT come from the germline V gene. The CDR3 is 14 residues long. After removal of 4 bases from V and 13 bases from J, the junction contained 13 bases not matched to a gene. The CDR3, as DNA: TGTGCCAGCAGTTTCGCTATCTCCAAAGGGGGCCAGTTCTTC. Its protein product is CASSFAISKGGQFF.

Only a few counts were recorded for this clone. The chain is built from TRBV25-1 and TRBJ1-5; D perhaps matches TRBD1 (6 bases). The length of the CDR3 is 13 residues. Germline-derived CDR1 and CDR2 are MGHDK and SYGVNS. V shed 5 bases and J shed 7 bases, with 12 bases lying between them. The CDR3 DNA reads as TGTGCCAGCAGTAGGGGGTTAGGGCAGCCCCAGCATTTT. Its translation is CASSRGLGQPQHF. Using reference TRBV25-1 and TRBJ1-5 for the parts outside the CDR3, the full variable domain is EADIYQTPRYLVIGTGKKITLECSQTMGHDKMYWYQQDPGMELHLIHYSYGVNSTEKGDLSSESTVSRIRTEHFPLTLESARPSHTSQYLCASSRGLGQPQHFGDGTRLSIL.

The V call is TRBV11-2, the J call TRBJ2-1; possibly TRBD2 for D (6 bases). The germline CDR1 and CDR2 sequences are SGHAT and FQNNGV. V was shortened by 0 bases and J by 5 bases, with 11 bases between the two germline ends. This CDR3 has 15 amino acids. The CDR3 region is CASSLEGLANNEQFF. The CDR3 DNA reads as TGTGCCAGCAGCTTAGAGGGGCTAGCGAACAATGAGCAGTTCTTC.

The V and J genes are TRBV11-1 and TRBJ2-3; D gene uncertain. Trimming took 1 base from V and 5 from J, leaving 7 bases between them. Germline V gene data show CDR1 as SGHAT and CDR2 as FQDESV (reference sequence). The CDR3 is 13 residues long. CDR3 coding DNA: TGTGCCAGCAGCTTAGGGGGTATAGATACGCAGTATTTT. This sequence encodes CASSLGGIDTQYF. The full variable domain, in which reference TRBV11-1 and TRBJ2-3 provide the parts outside the CDR3, is EAEVAQSPRYKITEKSQAVAFWCDPISGHATLYWYRQILGQGPELLVQFQDESVVDDSQLPKDRFSAERLKGVDSTLKIQPAELGDSAMYLCASSLGGIDTQYFGPGTRLTVL.

J is TRBJ1-6 and V is TRBV9, with a possible D match to TRBD1 (5 bases). CDR1 SGDLS and CDR2 YYNGEE come from the germline V gene. The CDR3 length is 14 residues. V was pared by 3 bases and J by 10 bases, with 14 bases between. Written as DNA, the CDR3 is TGTGCCAGCAGCGAGACTCAGGGAGAGTCACCCCTCCACTTT. It specifies CASSETQGESPLHF. The variable domain in full, completed from reference TRBV9 and TRBJ1-6, reads DSGVTQTPKHLITATGQRVTLRCSPRSGDLSVYWYQQSLDQGLQFLIQYYNGEERAKGNILERFSAQQFPDLHSELNLSSLELGDSALYFCASSETQGESPLHFGNGTRLTVT.

CDR3 loop: CASSLGRGRGASSYNEQFF. The DNA of the CDR3 is TGCGCCAGCAGCTTGGGGAGAGGGCGGGGGGCCAGCTCCTACAATGAGCAGTTCTTC. The J gene is TRBJ2-1, the V gene TRBV5-1, with 8 positions matching TRBD2. The CDR3 is 19 amino acids. V was pared by 0 bases and J by 0 bases, with 11 bases of the junction left unmatched. Looked up from germline, CDR1 is SGHRS and CDR2 is YFSETQ.

The V and J genes are TRBV27 and TRBJ1-5; TRBD1 matches at 7 bases. V lost 5 bases to trimming and J lost 7 bases; unmatched junction nucleotides: 17. There are 17 residues in the CDR3. CDR1 MNHEY and CDR2 SMNVEV come from the germline V gene (reference sequence). CDR3 in amino acids: CASSPYIPRQGAQPQHF. CDR3 nucleotide sequence: TGTGCCAGCAGTCCGTATATCCCCCGACAGGGAGCCCAGCCCCAGCATTTT.

This clone was found a few times. This rearrangement joins TRBV11-2 to TRBJ2-7, with D unclear. Germline V CDR1 and CDR2: SGHAT, FQNNGV. Trimming shortened V by 0 bases and J by 5 bases, and 8 bases separated the two germline ends. This CDR3 has 13 amino acids. As DNA, the CDR3 is TGTGCCAGCAGCTTAGAGGGCCGGGACGAGCAGTACTTC. Protein sequence: CASSLEGRDEQYF.

The chain combines TRBV9 with TRBJ2-5, with D hard to call. Looked up from germline, CDR1 is SGDLS and CDR2 is YYNGEE. The V gene lost 0 bases and the J gene lost 4 bases, with 7 bases spanning the gap. CDR3 length equals 13 residues. CDR3: CASSVGWGETQYF. The CDR3, as DNA: TGTGCCAGCAGCGTAGGGTGGGGAGAGACCCAGTACTTC.

V gene TRBV7-9 combines with J gene TRBJ2-7, with TRBD1 matching over 7 bases. The V gene's germline CDR1 is SEHNR and CDR2 FQNEAQ (reference sequence). The CDR3 runs to 14 residues. V lost 3 bases and J lost 3; bases outside the gene matches: 5. The CDR3: CASSFTGDSYEQYF. The CDR3 DNA follows: TGTGCCAGCAGCTTCACAGGGGACAGCTACGAGCAGTACTTC. Variable domain in full (rest from reference TRBV7-9 and TRBJ2-7): DTGVSQNPRHKITKRGQNVTFRCDPISEHNRLYWYRQTLGQGPEFLTYFQNEAQLEKSRLLSDRFSAERPKGSFSTLEIQRTEQGDSAMYLCASSFTGDSYEQYFGPGTRLTVT.

J is TRBJ2-2 and V is TRBV28; the D gene could be TRBD1 or TRBD2 (6 bases each). V gave up 11 bases and J gave up 6 bases, with 13 bases separating them. This CDR3 contains 12 residues. CDR1 and CDR2 from the germline V gene are MDHEN and SYDVKM. CDR3 sequence (DNA): TGTGCCTCCCTTAGGGGGGCCGGGGAGCTGTTTTTT. Its protein product is CASLRGAGELFF. Full variable domain (missing parts from reference TRBV28 and TRBJ2-2): DVKVTQSSRYLVKRTGEKVFLECVQDMDHENMFWYRQDPGLGLRLIYFSYDVKMKEKGDIPEGYSVSREKKERFSLILESASTNQTSMYLCASLRGAGELFFGEGSRLTVL.

The chain uses TRBV7-9 and TRBJ1-6, with 8 bases matching TRBD1. Germline V CDR1 and CDR2: SEHNR, FQNEAQ (reference sequence). J lost 10 bases, V lost 5 bases, and 7 bases had no gene match. This CDR3 region has 14 residues. DNA for the CDR3: TGTGCCAGCAGCCCTGGACAGGGCCGATCACCCCTCCACTTT. It encodes CASSPGQGRSPLHF.

The chain employs TRBV5-4 and TRBJ2-7; 8 bases fit TRBD2. In germline, CDR1 is SGHNT, CDR2 YYREEE (reference sequence). The CDR3 runs to 14 residues. The ends lost 0 bases at V and 6 bases at J; junction bases unmatched: 5. As DNA, the CDR3 is TGTGCCAGCAGCTTGGAGGTGACTAGCGCCGAGCAGTACTTC. Encoded protein: CASSLEVTSAEQYF.

The chain is built from TRBV11-3 and TRBJ2-1; 7 nucleotides agree with TRBD2. Trimming removed 4 bases from V and 10 bases from J; junction bases left unmatched: 4. The length of the CDR3 is 12 residues. Germline V gene sequence: CDR1 SGHNT, CDR2 YENEEA. CDR3 protein: CASSSKRDEQFF. The CDR3, as DNA: TGTGCCAGCAGCTCCAAGCGGGACGAGCAGTTCTTC. The whole variable domain, remainder taken from reference TRBV11-3 and TRBJ2-1, is EAGVVQSPRYKIIEKKQPVAFWCNPISGHNTLYWYLQNLGQGPELLIRYENEEAVDDSQLPKDRFSAERLKGVDSTLKIQPAELGDSAVYLCASSSKRDEQFFGPGTRLTVL.

The chain employs TRBV7-2 and TRBJ1-5, with D tentatively TRBD1 (5 bases). CDR1 and CDR2 (germline): SGHTA, FQGNSA. The ends were cut back, 4 bases at V and 7 bases at J, with 14 bases in the middle. The CDR3 extends over 14 amino acids. CDR3 sequence (DNA): TGTGCCAGCAGCTCCCGGGATCCAGGGCAGCCCCAGCATTTT. Encoded protein: CASSSRDPGQPQHF.

The chain links TRBV19 to TRBJ1-5; 10 bases fit TRBD1. With V trimmed by 4 bases and J by 1 base, 4 bases remained unmatched. Germline CDR1 is LNHDA and CDR2 is SQIVND (reference sequence). CDR3 length: 16 amino acids. The CDR3 DNA is TGTGCCAGTAGTACACGGGGACAGGGGAGCAATCAGCCCCAGCATTTT. It specifies CASSTRGQGSNQPQHF.

V usage is TRBV11-2 and J usage is TRBJ2-1, with D possibly being TRBD1 (5 bases). Germline loops: CDR1 SGHAT, CDR2 FQNNGV. The CDR3 is made up of 14 amino acids. The ends were cut back, 1 base at V and 8 bases at J, with 12 bases in the middle. The CDR3 loop is CASSLVSGAYEQFF. The CDR3 DNA reads TGTGCCAGCAGCTTAGTTTCTGGGGCATATGAGCAGTTCTTC.

With respect to this clone: The same CDR3 arises from other DNA sequences in this sample as well. This chain uses TRBV27 with TRBJ2-7; tentatively, D is TRBD1 (5 bases). Per germline, CDR1 MNHEY and CDR2 SMNVEV (reference sequence). Trimming took 3 bases from V and 1 from J, leaving 7 bases between them. The CDR3 spans 13 residues. The CDR3 protein is CASSLSGSYEQYF. The DNA for the CDR3 is TGTGCCAGCAGTTTGTCAGGGTCCTACGAGCAGTACTTC.

The chain has TRBV6-2 or TRBV6-3 and TRBJ1-1, with 7 bases fitting TRBD1. The ends lost 5 bases at V and 0 bases at J; junction bases unmatched: 12. Germline CDR1 reads MNHEY; CDR2 reads SVGEGT. The CDR3 is 17 residues long. The CDR3 DNA reads as TGTGCCAGCAGTCACCGGACAGGAACCCGTCTGAACACTGAAGCTTTCTTT. Translated: CASSHRTGTRLNTEAFF.

The V call is TRBV30, the J call TRBJ2-2; possible D gene TRBD1, 6 bases. The V and J ends lost 2 bases and 4 bases respectively, with 8 bases between them. Germline values: CDR1 GTSNPN, CDR2 SVGIG (reference sequence). The length of the CDR3 is 13 residues. The DNA for the CDR3 is TGTGCCTGGAGTTCGGACAGCACCGGGGAGCTGTTTTTT. It translates to CAWSSDSTGELFF.

The chain joins TRBV14 to TRBJ2-2, with D maybe TRBD2 (6 bases). The CDR3 is 14 amino acids. V lost 0 bases and J 13 bases, leaving 15 bases between the germline ends. Germline V gives CDR1 SGHDN, CDR2 FVKESK. The CDR3 reads CASSQELGGPPLFF. DNA for the CDR3: TGTGCCAGCAGCCAAGAGTTGGGGGGACCCCCGCTGTTTTTT.

The gene calls are TRBV5-1 and TRBJ2-1; 9 bases agree with TRBD2. There are 15 residues in the CDR3. With 4 bases clipped from V and 6 bases from J, the junction kept 8 bases outside the gene matches. CDR1 and CDR2 from the germline V gene are SGHRS and YFSETQ. CDR3 in DNA: TGCGCCAGCAGCCCCGTAGCGGGAGTGGTCAATGAGCAGTTCTTC. It is translated as CASSPVAGVVNEQFF.